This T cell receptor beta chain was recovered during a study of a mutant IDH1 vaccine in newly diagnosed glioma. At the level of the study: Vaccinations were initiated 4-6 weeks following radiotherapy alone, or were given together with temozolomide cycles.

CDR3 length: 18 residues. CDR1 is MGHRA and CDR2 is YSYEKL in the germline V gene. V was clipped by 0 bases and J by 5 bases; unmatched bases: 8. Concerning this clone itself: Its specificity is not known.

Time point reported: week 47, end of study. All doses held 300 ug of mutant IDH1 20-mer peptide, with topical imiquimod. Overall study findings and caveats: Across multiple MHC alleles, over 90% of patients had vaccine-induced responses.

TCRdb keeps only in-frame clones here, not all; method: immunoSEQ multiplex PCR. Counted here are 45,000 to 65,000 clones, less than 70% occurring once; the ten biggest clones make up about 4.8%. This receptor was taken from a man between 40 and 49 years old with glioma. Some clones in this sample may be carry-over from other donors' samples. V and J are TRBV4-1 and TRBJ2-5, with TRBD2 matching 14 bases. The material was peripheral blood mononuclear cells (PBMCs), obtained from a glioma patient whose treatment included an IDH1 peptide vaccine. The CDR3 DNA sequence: TGCGCCAGCAGCCAAGATGGGGGACTAGCGGGGGTAGGGGAGACCCAGTACTTC. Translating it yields CASSQDGGLAGVGETQYF.